The 18 T cell receptor beta chains below were found in one sample sequenced in a study of CD4+ T cells in melanoma. Data came from immunoSEQ multiplex PCR; TCRdb stores just in-frame clones and leaves some out. The table has about 55,000 clones, roughly three quarters seen once; the top ten hold 4.5% to 6%. The specimen was tumor tissue. The receptor set was obtained from a human donor with melanoma.

In this sample, this clone turned up a few times. This chain links TRBV28 with TRBJ1-2; D unresolved. This CDR3 has 14 amino acids. Per germline, CDR1 MDHEN and CDR2 SYDVKM. Trimming took off 3 bases at V and 7 bases at J, with 15 bases between the two ends. CDR3 sequence reads: CASSFGSPQSGYTF. In DNA form, the CDR3 reads TGTGCCAGCAGTTTCGGGAGCCCCCAGAGTGGCTACACCTTC.

V gene TRBV19 combines with J gene TRBJ1-1; D uncertain. The CDR3 length is 16 residues. V lost 6 bases and J 5 bases, leaving 22 bases between the germline ends. Germline V gene lookup returns CDR1 LNHDA and CDR2 SQIVND (reference sequence). The CDR3 DNA follows: TGTGCCAGTAGGGAAGTAGGGTTAAGATTGGGTACTGAAGCTTTCTTT. It codes for CASREVGLRLGTEAFF.

This chain connects TRBV7-9 to TRBJ1-2; 7 nucleotides line up with TRBD1. This CDR3 comprises 15 residues. Germline CDR1 reads SEHNR; CDR2 reads FQNEAQ (reference sequence). V dropped 3 bases and J dropped 2; count of bases not matched to a gene: 6. Written as DNA, the CDR3 is TGTGCCAGCAGCTTTTCGACACAGGGGAACTATGGCTACACCTTC. It codes for CASSFSTQGNYGYTF.

This clone was counted at least ten times. The J gene is TRBJ1-1, the V gene TRBV29-1; the D gene is possibly TRBD1 (5 bases). V was trimmed by 1 base and J by 6 bases, leaving 15 bases between them. Germline V CDR1 and CDR2: SQVTM, ANQGSEA. The CDR3 has 14 residues. CDR3 protein: CSVEGVEGRSEAFF. Here the CDR3 DNA reads TGCAGCGTTGAAGGGGTGGAGGGACGATCTGAAGCTTTCTTT.

The chain recombines TRBV7-9 with TRBJ2-3, with no clear D. Trimming removed 3 bases at V and 2 bases at J, with 3 bases between. The germline CDR1 and CDR2 sequences are SEHNR and FQNEAQ (reference sequence). CDR3 size: 12 residues. CDR3 sequence: CASSLHTDTQYF. The DNA for the CDR3 is TGTGCCAGCAGCTTGCACACAGATACGCAGTATTTT.

The genes are TRBV10-1 and TRBJ2-2; D might be TRBD2 (5 bases). V shed 3 bases and J shed 5 bases, with 10 bases lying between them. The germline V gene encodes CDR1 WNHNN and CDR2 SYGVQD (reference sequence). The CDR3 runs 14 residues. The CDR3 bases are TGCGCCAGCAGTGAACAATCGGGAACCGGGGAGCTGTTTTTT. Translating gives CASSEQSGTGELFF.

The chain is built from TRBV28 and TRBJ2-7; 7 nucleotides align to TRBD1. The CDR3 runs 14 residues. Germline V gene lookup returns CDR1 MDHEN and CDR2 SYDVKM. Trimming took 6 bases from V and 5 from J; bases not matched to a gene: 10. CDR3 sequence reads: CASRSTGTVDEQYF. CDR3 DNA: TGTGCCAGCAGGTCTACCGGGACAGTCGACGAGCAGTACTTC.

The rearrangement joins TRBV5-6 to TRBJ2-3; 8 bases match TRBD1. Germline assignment: CDR1 SGHDT and CDR2 YYEEEE. This CDR3 is built from 15 residues. The junction had 8 bases not matched to a gene; V was cut back by 4 bases and J by 4 bases. CDR3 residues: CASSRIQGASDTQYF. The CDR3 DNA is TGTGCCAGCAGCCGCATCCAGGGGGCCTCAGATACGCAGTATTTT.

V is TRBV18 and J is TRBJ2-7; D gene unclear. The germline V and J ends were trimmed by 5 bases and 2 bases, with 10 bases remaining between them. CDR3 length: 13 amino acids. Germline V gene sequence: CDR1 KGHSH, CDR2 LQKENI. In DNA, the CDR3 is TGTGCCAGCTCATCCGGACGTACCTACGAGCAGTACTTC. Translating gives CASSSGRTYEQYF.

The chain has TRBV28 and TRBJ1-2; D is possibly TRBD1 (5 bases). Germline V gene sequence: CDR1 MDHEN, CDR2 SYDVKM. Trimming cost V 4 bases and J 2 bases, with 5 bases left between them. CDR3 length: 12 residues. CDR3 sequence (DNA): TGTGCCAGCAGTTCAGGGAACTATGGCTACACCTTC. Protein: CASSSGNYGYTF.

The rearrangement links TRBV5-5 to TRBJ1-2; 7 nucleotides match TRBD1. The V and J ends lost 0 bases and 7 bases, in that order; junction bases with no gene match: 6. The CDR3 length is 14 residues. Germline assignment: CDR1 SGHKS and CDR2 YYEKEE (reference sequence). CDR3: CASSLDRGGSGYTF. The CDR3 DNA reads as TGTGCCAGCAGCTTGGACAGGGGAGGTAGTGGCTACACCTTC.

J is TRBJ1-1 and V is TRBV27; a possible D gene is TRBD1 (5 bases). The CDR3 length is 13 residues. V was clipped by 3 bases and J by 4 bases, with 9 bases between them. Germline V CDR1 and CDR2: MNHEY, SMNVEV (reference sequence). The CDR3 DNA is TGTGCCAGCAGTTTGGGCAGGGCCACTGAAGCTTTCTTT. Residues: CASSLGRATEAFF.

V and J are TRBV7-3 and TRBJ2-1, with TRBD2 matching over 10 bases. The V and J ends lost 9 bases and 6 bases, in that order; junction bases with no gene match: 8. The CDR3 runs 14 residues. Germline assignment: CDR1 SGHTA and CDR2 FQGTGA. The CDR3 nucleotides read TGTGCCAGTACCGAGCGGGGGGGGAGCAATGAGCAGTTCTTC. Protein product: CASTERGGSNEQFF.

The CDR3 is CASSLAGGDPHEQYF. CDR3 DNA sequence: TGTGCCAGCAGCTTAGCGGGCGGCGACCCCCACGAGCAGTACTTC. This sequence joins TRBV7-9 and TRBJ2-5; D is undetermined. The J call is doubtful: the DNA matches TRBJ2-7 better. The V gene's germline CDR1 is SEHNR and CDR2 FQNEAQ (reference sequence). The CDR3 is made up of 15 amino acids.

The chain employs TRBV7-9 and TRBJ1-4; D might be TRBD1 (5 bases). V lost 5 bases and J 4 bases, leaving 14 bases between the germline ends. This CDR3 contains 15 residues. Germline loops: CDR1 SEHNR, CDR2 FQNEAQ (reference sequence). This CDR3 reads CASSPPGTLNEKLFF. As DNA, the CDR3 is TGTGCCAGCAGCCCCCCCGGGACGCTTAATGAAAAACTGTTTTTT.

V is TRBV7-2 and J is TRBJ2-7; weak D call: TRBD1 (6 bases). V was pared by 0 bases and J by 1 base, with 7 bases between. Germline CDR1 and CDR2: SGHTA and FQGNSA. This CDR3 region has 14 residues. The CDR3 here is CASSLAGQSYEQYF. CDR3 coding DNA: TGTGCCAGCAGCTTAGCTGGACAGTCCTACGAGCAGTACTTC.

This clone was observed a few times. In DNA, the CDR3 is TGTGCCAGCAGTGAAGACAGGGGTGACGAGCAGTACTTC. Protein: CASSEDRGDEQYF. This chain uses TRBV2 with TRBJ2-7, with 7 positions matching TRBD1. The CDR3 runs to 13 residues. The V and J ends lost 1 base and 5 bases, in that order; junction bases with no gene match: 2. From germline, CDR1 is SNHLY and CDR2 FYNNEI. The full variable domain, its missing parts supplied by reference TRBV2 and TRBJ2-7, is EPEVTQTPSHQVTQMGQEVILRCVPISNHLYFYWYRQILGQKVEFLVSFYNNEISEKSEIFDDQFSVERPDGSNFTLKIRSTKLEDSAMYFCASSEDRGDEQYFGPGTRLTVT.

The chain recombines TRBV11-2 with TRBJ2-1; tentatively, D is TRBD2 (6 bases). Germline V CDR1 and CDR2: SGHAT, FQNNGV. V lost 2 bases and J 7 bases, leaving 18 bases between the germline ends. The CDR3 is made up of 16 amino acids. CDR3 in amino acids: CASSLTGRREANEQFF. The CDR3, as DNA: TGTGCCAGCAGCTTAACGGGTAGGAGGGAGGCTAATGAGCAGTTCTTC.